Presented here are 27 T cell receptor beta chains from one specimen sequenced in a study of blood T cell repertoires in COVID-19. The repertoire was sequenced with immunoSEQ multiplex PCR; TCRdb's copy has only in-frame clones and lacks some. The sample shows roughly 30,000 clones, approximately 67% of them seen only once. The material sequenced was peripheral blood. The receptors derive from a human donor in a cohort sampled during active COVID-19.

The table lists this clone with a few counts. V gene TRBV19 combines with J gene TRBJ2-1; 8 bases are shared with TRBD1. The CDR3 consists of 16 residues. Germline trimming cut 4 bases from V and 5 bases from J; bases unmatched to any gene: 10. CDR1 and CDR2 from the germline V gene are LNHDA and SQIVND (reference sequence). The CDR3 sequence is CASSNRDRGFNNEQFF. Here the CDR3 DNA reads TGTGCCAGTAGTAATCGCGACAGGGGCTTCAACAATGAGCAGTTCTTC.

The gene calls are TRBV11-3 and TRBJ2-3, with 8 bases that match TRBD1. CDR1 SGHNT and CDR2 YENEEA come from the germline V gene. The ends lost 5 bases at V and 4 bases at J; junction bases unmatched: 5. The CDR3 extends over 14 amino acids. CDR3 nucleotide sequence: TGTGCCAGCAGCGCGACAGGGGTTCCAGATACGCAGTATTTT. This gives the protein CASSATGVPDTQYF.

The V gene is TRBV6-6, the J gene TRBJ1-5, with D uncertain. The CDR3 length is 14 residues. Germline V gene data show CDR1 as MNHNY and CDR2 as SVGAGI (reference sequence). V lost 5 bases and J 7 bases, leaving 15 bases between the germline ends. The chain's CDR3 is CASSTELLTQPQHF. In DNA form, the CDR3 reads TGTGCCAGCAGTACAGAATTACTGACACAGCCCCAGCATTTT.

The rearrangement links TRBV19 to TRBJ2-1; D gene uncertain. V shed 2 bases and J shed 8 bases, with 10 bases lying between them. The CDR3 length is 13 residues. Per the germline V gene, CDR1 is LNHDA and CDR2 is SQIVND (reference sequence). CDR3 bases: TGTGCCAGTAGTATACTGTCTACGGATGAGCAGTTCTTC. Translation: CASSILSTDEQFF.

This CDR3 reads CASSQLQGEKLFF. The CDR3 coding sequence is TGCGCCAGCAGCCAATTACAGGGGGAAAAACTGTTTTTT. The chain carries TRBV4-1 and TRBJ1-4; TRBD1 matches at 7 bases. V shed 2 bases and J 8 bases; nucleotides not matched to a gene: 2. Germline CDR1 and CDR2: MGHRA and YSYEKL. This CDR3 contains 13 residues.

The rearrangement uses TRBV7-2 and TRBJ2-1; D is perhaps TRBD2 (6 bases). CDR1 is SGHTA, CDR2 FQGNSA, per germline. The CDR3 has 14 residues. V was pared by 4 bases and J by 7 bases, with 14 bases between. The CDR3 protein is CASSSVGGWNEQFF. For the CDR3, the DNA is TGTGCCAGCAGCTCCGTGGGGGGTTGGAATGAGCAGTTCTTC.

The chain combines TRBV7-6 with TRBJ1-1; the match to TRBD1 covers 7 bases. The junction had 9 bases not matched to a gene; V was cut back by 4 bases and J by 7 bases. Germline assignment: CDR1 SGHVS and CDR2 FNYEAQ. This CDR3 comprises 14 residues. CDR3 loop: CASSSRRDSHEAFF. The CDR3 coding sequence is TGTGCCAGCAGCTCGCGCCGGGACAGCCATGAAGCTTTCTTT.

The chain couples TRBV6-2 or TRBV6-3 to TRBJ1-5; D is uncertain. The V gene's germline CDR1 is MNHEY and CDR2 SVGEGT. The length of the CDR3 is 18 residues. V was clipped by 0 bases and J by 0 bases, with 15 bases between them. The CDR3 DNA reads as TGTGCCAGCAGTTACTCGGCAGGAACCACATATAGCAATCAGCCCCAGCATTTT. Translated: CASSYSAGTTYSNQPQHF.

This chain connects TRBV2 to TRBJ2-7; TRBD2 agrees at 16 bases. Germline CDR1 and CDR2: SNHLY and FYNNEI. J gave up 4 bases and V 8 bases, and 11 bases lay outside the gene matches. The CDR3 extends over 17 amino acids. The DNA of the CDR3 is TGTGCCAGCTCCCCCGGGACTAGCGGGAGGGCCCTATACGAGCAGTACTTC. Amino acid sequence: CASSPGTSGRALYEQYF.

The chain is built from TRBV6-2 or TRBV6-3 and TRBJ1-5, with no clear D. This CDR3 spans 13 amino acids. Germline V lookup: CDR1 MNHEY, CDR2 SVGEGT. The germline V and J ends were trimmed by 2 bases and 6 bases, with 8 bases remaining between them. In DNA form, the CDR3 reads TGTGCCAGCAGTTACCCCTCGGGTCAGCCCCAGCATTTT. This codes for CASSYPSGQPQHF.

This chain uses TRBV14 with TRBJ2-5; 7 positions match TRBD2. Germline V gene data show CDR1 as SGHDN and CDR2 as FVKESK. With V trimmed by 2 bases and J by 3 bases, 9 bases remained unmatched. The length of the CDR3 is 16 residues. The CDR3 DNA is TGTGCCAGCAGCCAACCCTGGGGAGGGAAGGAAGAGACCCAGTACTTC. Translated, it gives CASSQPWGGKEETQYF.

This chain joins TRBV4-3 and TRBJ2-7; 13 nucleotides align to TRBD2. The CDR3 extends over 18 amino acids. V dropped 3 bases and J dropped 1; count of bases not matched to a gene: 9. Per the germline V gene, CDR1 is LGHNA and CDR2 is YSLEER. DNA of the CDR3: TGCGCCAGCAGCCAGTGGGGACTAGCGGGACCCCTGTCCTACGAGCAGTACTTC. Protein sequence: CASSQWGLAGPLSYEQYF.

The chain links TRBV7-6 to TRBJ2-1; 15 bases map to TRBD2. Germline-derived CDR1 and CDR2 are SGHVS and FNYEAQ. With V trimmed by 5 bases and J by 8 bases, 4 bases remained unmatched. The CDR3 has 15 residues. CDR3: CASSRTSGRVDEQFF. The DNA of the CDR3 is TGTGCCAGCAGCAGGACTAGCGGGAGGGTTGATGAGCAGTTCTTC.

This chain links TRBV4-1 with TRBJ1-5; 9 bases fit TRBD1. The CDR3 has 17 amino acids. V gave up 0 bases and J gave up 5 bases; unmatched junction bases: 8. Germline CDR1 and CDR2: MGHRA and YSYEKL. The CDR3 DNA is TGCGCCAGCAGCCAAGATCCGGGACAGGGAAAATATCAGCCCCAGCATTTT. Translating gives CASSQDPGQGKYQPQHF.

This chain uses TRBV11-2 with TRBJ2-1; 12 bases map to TRBD2. CDR1 and CDR2 from the germline V gene are SGHAT and FQNNGV. J gave up 3 bases and V 11 bases, and 8 bases lay outside the gene matches. The CDR3 extends over 15 amino acids. The CDR3: CACRATSGSYNEQFF. CDR3 sequence (DNA): TGTGCCTGCCGCGCGACTAGCGGGAGCTACAATGAGCAGTTCTTC.

The V call is TRBV10-3, the J call TRBJ1-2; D is uncertain. The CDR3 length is 14 residues. Germline V gives CDR1 ENHRY, CDR2 SYGVKD. V was trimmed by 2 bases and J by 2 bases, leaving 9 bases between them. CDR3 sequence (DNA): TGTGCCATCAGTGAGCGGACGGGAAACTATGGCTACACCTTC. Translating gives CAISERTGNYGYTF.

This sequence joins TRBV7-9 and TRBJ2-5, with 7 bases identical to TRBD1. The germline V gene encodes CDR1 SEHNR and CDR2 FQNEAQ (reference sequence). This CDR3 contains 13 residues. The J segment lost 6 bases and the V segment lost 8 bases, leaving 9 bases of the junction unmatched. The CDR3 reads CASGLGGTQTQYF. The CDR3 region has the DNA TGTGCCAGCGGCCTAGGGGGCACGCAGACCCAGTACTTC.

This clone came up many times. The rearrangement links TRBV7-3 to TRBJ2-6; possibly TRBD1 for D (6 bases). Germline-derived CDR1 and CDR2 are SGHTA and FQGTGA. The CDR3 extends over 17 amino acids. Trimming removed 0 bases at V and 2 bases at J, with 11 bases between. The DNA for the CDR3 is TGTGCCAGCAGCTTAACTTCCACAGGGACTGGGGCCAACGTCCTGACTTTC. Translation gives CASSLTSTGTGANVLTF.

The chain uses TRBV5-1 and TRBJ2-1; D is possibly TRBD1 (5 bases). Per germline, CDR1 SGHRS and CDR2 YFSETQ. There are 16 residues in the CDR3. V was cut by 1 base and J by 5 bases, with 16 bases left in between. The chain's CDR3 is CASSLRGGAGHNEQFF. In DNA, the CDR3 is TGCGCCAGCAGCTTGAGGGGTGGAGCTGGCCACAATGAGCAGTTCTTC.

The J gene is TRBJ2-5, the V gene TRBV7-8, with 9 bases lining up with TRBD2. Germline V CDR1 and CDR2: SGHVS, FQNEAQ. The CDR3 contains 16 residues. Unmatched junction bases numbered 3, after V lost 1 base and J lost 0 bases. CDR3 amino acids: CASSLVLAGYQETQYF. The CDR3 DNA reads TGTGCCAGCAGCTTAGTCCTAGCGGGGTACCAAGAGACCCAGTACTTC.

The chain links TRBV11-3 to TRBJ2-2; D might be TRBD2 (5 bases). Trimming left V 5 bases short and J 0 bases short, with 10 bases between. Germline V lookup: CDR1 SGHNT, CDR2 YENEEA. The CDR3 is made up of 15 amino acids. CDR3 DNA sequence: TGTGCCAGCAGCCCTCGGGGAACGAACACCGGGGAGCTGTTTTTT. The encoded protein is CASSPRGTNTGELFF.

The chain's CDR3 is CASSLTGGGYGYTF. For the CDR3, the DNA is TGTGCCAGCAGCTTAACGGGGGGCGGCTATGGCTACACCTTC. The chain couples TRBV7-9 to TRBJ1-2, with D possibly TRBD1 on 6 matching bases. Trimming stripped 2 bases from V and 4 bases from J, with 11 bases between. This CDR3 has 14 amino acids. The germline V gene has CDR1 SEHNR and CDR2 FQNEAQ (reference sequence).

This sequence joins TRBV12-3 or TRBV12-4 and TRBJ2-2, with D possibly TRBD2 on 5 matching bases. V lost 5 bases and J lost 6, with 7 bases in between. The CDR3 has 12 residues. The CDR3 here is CASSPGAGELFF. CDR3 in DNA: TGTGCCAGCAGTCCCGGGGCCGGGGAGCTGTTTTTT.

This chain uses TRBV28 with TRBJ1-1, with a tentative D call TRBD1 (5 bases). Germline V gives CDR1 MDHEN, CDR2 SYDVKM. V lost 6 bases and J lost 6, with 11 bases in between. The CDR3 is 12 amino acids. Written as DNA, the CDR3 is TGTGCCAGCAGCCTCGGGGGAGCTGAAGCTTTCTTT. Its protein is CASSLGGAEAFF. The entire variable domain, with the rest obtained from reference TRBV28 and TRBJ1-1, is as follows: DVKVTQSSRYLVKRTGEKVFLECVQDMDHENMFWYRQDPGLGLRLIYFSYDVKMKEKGDIPEGYSVSREKKERFSLILESASTNQTSMYLCASSLGGAEAFFGQGTRLTVV.

This chain connects TRBV4-1 to TRBJ1-2; D call uncertain. The CDR3 sequence is 14 residues long. The V end lost 2 bases, the J end lost 1 base, and 8 bases lay between the germline ends. Germline V gene data show CDR1 as MGHRA and CDR2 as YSYEKL. The CDR3 protein is CASSQTAVNYGYTF. Written as DNA, the CDR3 is TGCGCCAGCAGCCAAACAGCCGTTAACTATGGCTACACCTTC.

The DNA of the CDR3 is TGTGCCAGCACCGGGACTAGCGGGGTCTCCTACAATGAGCAGTTCTTC. Translated, it gives CASTGTSGVSYNEQFF. The chain couples TRBV25-1 to TRBJ2-1; 13 nucleotides match TRBD2. With 7 bases clipped from V and 0 bases from J, the junction kept 3 bases outside the gene matches. The germline CDR1 and CDR2 sequences are MGHDK and SYGVNS. The CDR3 is 16 residues long. Full variable domain (missing parts from reference TRBV25-1 and TRBJ2-1): EADIYQTPRYLVIGTGKKITLECSQTMGHDKMYWYQQDPGMELHLIHYSYGVNSTEKGDLSSESTVSRIRTEHFPLTLESARPSHTSQYLCASTGTSGVSYNEQFFGPGTRLTVL.

The J gene is TRBJ2-3, the V gene TRBV19, with a tentative D call TRBD1 (5 bases). The CDR3 sequence is 16 residues long. Germline CDR1 reads LNHDA; CDR2 reads SQIVND (reference sequence). With 3 bases removed from V and 2 bases from J, the gap between germline ends came to 15 bases. The DNA for the CDR3 is TGTGCCAGTAGTATCGGGCAGGGCATCCACACAGATACGCAGTATTTT. Its translation is CASSIGQGIHTDTQYF.